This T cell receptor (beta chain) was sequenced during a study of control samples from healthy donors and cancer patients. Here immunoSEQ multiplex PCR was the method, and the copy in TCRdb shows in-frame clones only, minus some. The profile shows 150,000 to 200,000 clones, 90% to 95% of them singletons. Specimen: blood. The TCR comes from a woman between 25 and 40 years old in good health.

The CDR3 DNA is TGTGCCAGCAGTTCCCCCGGGGAGGCAAAACTGTTTTTT. Protein product: CASSSPGEAKLFF. The rearrangement joins TRBV27 to TRBJ1-4, with D uncertain. Germline V gives CDR1 MNHEY, CDR2 SMNVEV (reference sequence). Trimming cost V 4 bases and J 10 bases, with 13 bases left between them. The CDR3 runs 13 residues.